This T cell receptor beta chain was sequenced during a study of blood T cell repertoires in COVID-19. Turning to the study itself: Samples taken during acute and convalescent COVID-19 were collected in the United States, Italy and Spain.

Profiling relied on immunoSEQ multiplex PCR, and the TCRdb table lists in-frame clones only, not all of them. The sample yields about 160,000 clones, over 70% seen once. This CDR3 has 17 residues. This receptor was obtained from a woman aged 55-75 years who had recovered from COVID-19. The rearrangement uses TRBV21-1 and TRBJ2-3; the table's D gene call, TRBD1, was not cross checked with the DNA. TRBV21-1 is termed a pseudogene. The sequenced material came from PBMCs or T cells enriched from blood (not recorded which). The CDR3 sequence: CASSETSGHLSTDTQYF. DNA of the CDR3: TGTGCCAGCAGCGAAACCAGTGGACATCTAAGCACAGATACGCAGTATTTT.